This is a list of T cell receptor beta chains from one sample in a study of T cells after yellow fever vaccination. TCRdb called the 5' RACE reads again in MiXCR, with one record for every CDR3 protein. Of roughly 120,000 distinct CDR3 sequences in the sample, about 7.8% were seen once. This sample comprised CD4+ T cells sorted from PBMCs, obtained about 41 days after the first yellow fever vaccination. These receptors were taken from a man between 18 and 35 years old who received the YFV17D yellow fever vaccine. The CDR3 runs from the conserved cysteine through the conserved F or W.

J	V	CDR3
TRBJ2-2	TRBV3-1	CASSQAGAAGELFF
TRBJ2-7	TRBV30	CAWSEPHYEQYF
TRBJ2-3	TRBV6-5	CASSYGYPGATDTQYF
TRBJ1-5	TRBV20-1	CSATHTANQPQHF
TRBJ2-1	TRBV7-8	CASSLARGDEQFF
TRBJ2-3	TRBV7-3	CASSNGTRRTDTQYF
TRBJ2-3	TRBV29-1	CSIQGLATDTQYF
TRBJ2-7	TRBV5-1	CASSLVPSGGEHREQYF
TRBJ2-6	TRBV7-3	CASSLETGVGANVLTF
TRBJ2-7	TRBV6-2/TRBV6-3	CASSFGTGGNEQYF
TRBJ2-3	TRBV30	CAWSRLFTDTQYF
TRBJ2-7	TRBV29-1	CSVEAGKDGFEQYF
TRBJ1-5	TRBV10-3	CAISENKDQPQHF
TRBJ1-5	TRBV20-1	CSVTGTGDQPQHF
TRBJ2-6	TRBV30	CAWGLTGGANVLTF
TRBJ2-2	TRBV5-1	CASSQLHLTGELFF
TRBJ2-2	TRBV3-1	CASSQDQGGVAELFF
TRBJ2-5	TRBV5-1	CASSHRRGPGSLQETQYF
TRBJ2-3	TRBV7-6	CASSFRAGAPDTQYF
TRBJ1-5	TRBV20-1	CSGMENLGQPQHF
TRBJ1-3	TRBV3-1	CASSQRRDGGNTIYF
TRBJ2-5	TRBV5-1	CASQGQTEETQYF
TRBJ2-3	TRBV27	CASSATGEDTQYF
TRBJ1-5	TRBV6-5	CASSPSDSNQPQHF
TRBJ1-6	TRBV12-3/TRBV12-4	CASSLGGQGDSPLHF
TRBJ2-7	TRBV5-1	CASSPEGSRTYEQYF
TRBJ1-5	TRBV7-2	CASSLDDIQPQHF
TRBJ2-7	TRBV7-2	CASSSGTGYYEQYF
TRBJ2-4	TRBV18	CASSTGSSAKNIQYF
TRBJ2-5	TRBV7-2	CASSFAQETQYF
TRBJ2-3	TRBV7-2	CASRGVSTDTQYF
TRBJ2-5	TRBV5-4	CASSDPSRGGETQYF
TRBJ1-1	TRBV11-2	CASSWVAGSTFF
TRBJ1-2	TRBV6-5	CASSYGILTGGYTF
TRBJ2-1	TRBV14	CASSRRGAFYNEQFF
TRBJ2-1	TRBV28	CASGRLGPYNEQFF
TRBJ2-2	TRBV12-3/TRBV12-4	CASSLARGAAGGELFF
TRBJ1-5	TRBV12-3/TRBV12-4	CASSSGFGQPQHF
TRBJ2-5	TRBV29-1	CSVRPDRGDYTKQETQYF
TRBJ2-1	TRBV21-1	CASSKSYNRNYNEQFF
TRBJ1-1	TRBV12-3/TRBV12-4	CASTGTGVSEAFF
TRBJ2-6	TRBV7-2	CASSPIGSGANVLTF
TRBJ2-3	TRBV7-6	CASSLGLAGSISSTDTQYF
TRBJ1-5	TRBV4-1	CASSHGQVNQPQHF
TRBJ2-5	TRBV7-9	CASSYQSTSRETQYF
TRBJ1-2	TRBV6-2/TRBV6-3	CASSTPGVNYGYTF
TRBJ2-2	TRBV7-2	CASRGQNTGELFF
TRBJ2-2	TRBV6-2/TRBV6-3	CASSYFGLAVTGELFF
TRBJ2-5	TRBV7-9	CASSSRVLQETQYF
TRBJ2-1	TRBV4-1	CASSQDSILDYNEQFF
TRBJ2-6	TRBV12-3/TRBV12-4	CASSSPGSSGANVLTF
TRBJ2-7	TRBV7-2	CASSSQGVEYEQYF
TRBJ1-6	TRBV7-2	CASSLSGTGDSPLHF
TRBJ2-1	TRBV19	CASSQGLGPHEQFF